This TCR beta chain was recorded in a study of patients and donors after allogeneic stem cell transplantation. The germline V gene has CDR1 PRHDT and CDR2 FYEKMQ (reference sequence). Losses at the gene ends were 4 bases for V and 2 bases for J; bases not matched to a gene: 2. CDR3 length: 16 residues. A single record per CDR3 protein comes from TCRdb applying MiXCR to the RT-PCR reads. The sample carries some 960,000 distinct CDR3 sequences, 18% recorded once. The rearrangement uses TRBV13 and TRBJ2-4, with 13 bases fitting TRBD2. This receptor was obtained from a human donor who was either an allogeneic HSCT recipient or a stem cell or donor lymphocyte infusion donor (not recorded which). It is not recorded whose cells these are; they may come from a transplant donor. Material for sequencing was blood, either unsorted or a sorted T cell fraction (not recorded which). The CDR3 loop reads CASSWTSGGSKNIQYF. The CDR3 DNA is TGTGCCAGCAGCTGGACTAGCGGGGGCTCCAAAAACATTCAGTACTTC.